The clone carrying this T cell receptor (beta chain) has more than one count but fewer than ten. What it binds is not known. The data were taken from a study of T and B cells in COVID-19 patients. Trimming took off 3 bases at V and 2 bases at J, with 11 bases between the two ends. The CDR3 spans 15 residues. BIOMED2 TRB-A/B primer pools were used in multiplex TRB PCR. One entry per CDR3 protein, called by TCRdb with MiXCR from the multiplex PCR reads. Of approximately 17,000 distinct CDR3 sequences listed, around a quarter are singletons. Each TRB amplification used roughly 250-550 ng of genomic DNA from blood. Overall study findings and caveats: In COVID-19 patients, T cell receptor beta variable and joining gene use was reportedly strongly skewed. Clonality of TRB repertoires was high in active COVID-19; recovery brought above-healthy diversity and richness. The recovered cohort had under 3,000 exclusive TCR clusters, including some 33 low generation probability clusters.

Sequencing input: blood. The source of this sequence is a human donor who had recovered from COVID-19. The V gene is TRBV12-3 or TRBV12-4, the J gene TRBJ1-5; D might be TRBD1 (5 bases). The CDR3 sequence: CASSFRDSGNQPQHF. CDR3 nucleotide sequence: TGTGCCAGCAGTTTTCGTGACAGTGGCAATCAGCCCCAGCATTTT.